This T cell receptor (beta chain) came from a study of shared clonotypes between healthy human individuals. Study-wide context: For every donor, three CD4 naive, three CD4 memory, two CD8 naive and one CD8 memory plates were used.

Donors included only healthy HIV-negative adults lacking recent acute infections or vaccinations. Libraries were prepared by immunoSEQ multiplex PCR; TCRdb keeps only in-frame clonotypes and omits some of them. The table includes approximately 2,000,000 clones, roughly 92% detected once. The sample consisted of naive CD4+ T cells from PBMCs. Subset noted: CD45RA+ positively selected. This receptor was obtained from a young man in good health. Some clones in this sample may be carry-over from other donors' samples.

This chain's CDR3 is CAWSRGDPYSYEQYF. DNA for the CDR3: TGTGCCTGGAGTCGGGGGGACCCCTATTCCTACGAGCAGTACTTC. The chain is built from TRBV30 and TRBJ2-7; the match to TRBD2 covers 7 bases. The CDR3 covers 15 residues. Germline values: CDR1 GTSNPN, CDR2 SVGIG (reference sequence). V trimming: 2 bases; J trimming: 1 base; junction bases outside the gene matches: 8. Together with reference TRBV30 and TRBJ2-7, the CDR3 gives the full variable domain: SQTIHQWPATLVQPVGSPLSLECTVEGTSNPNLYWYRQAAGRGLQLLFYSVGIGQISSEVPQNLSASRPQDRQFILSSKKLLLSDSGFYLCAWSRGDPYSYEQYFGPGTRLTVT.